These T cell receptor beta chains were read from a single sample in a study of CD8+ T cells in alopecia areata. The data were produced by immunoSEQ multiplex PCR, yet TCRdb's version contains in-frame clones alone and is incomplete. The sample shows 90,000 to 150,000 clones, 50% to 75% of them seen only once. Specimen: CD8+ T cells sorted from blood, collected at week 4, from a patient treated with tofacitinib. All receptors derive from a human donor with alopecia areata. Each CDR3 is given with its conserved first and last residue. The order of the fields is J gene, clone size, V gene, D gene, CDR3 length, CDR3 DNA, CDR3 protein. D genes are given only for firm matches. Only some rows state a clone size, as once, few, many or a class for expanded clones.

TRBJ1-6,.,TRBV7-2,.,13,TGTGCCAGCAGCTCAACAGGGAATTCACCCCTCCACTTT,CASSSTGNSPLHF
TRBJ2-7,few,TRBV6-5,TRBD2,14,TGTGCCAGCAGTTCGGGACTAGCCGCCTACGAGCAGTACTTC,CASSSGLAAYEQYF
TRBJ2-2,few,TRBV27,.,17,TGTGCCAGCAGTTCCCTTGCGTTGACGGACAACACCGGGGAGCTGTTTTTT,CASSSLALTDNTGELFF
TRBJ1-1,.,TRBV30,.,14,TGTGCCTGGAGGGTCCGGGAGTCTTTCACTGAAGCTTTCTTT,CAWRVRESFTEAFF
TRBJ1-1,.,TRBV28,.,11,TGTGCCAGCAGCATTTACACTGAAGCTTTCTTT,CASSIYTEAFF
TRBJ2-7,.,TRBV30,TRBD2,13,TGTGCCTGGACTAGCGGCCAATCCTACGAGCAGTACTTC,CAWTSGQSYEQYF
TRBJ2-1,few,TRBV6-5,.,14,TGTGCCAGCAGTGACTCAAGCTCCTACAATGAGCAGTTCTTC,CASSDSSSYNEQFF
TRBJ1-1,.,TRBV29-1,.,13,TGCAGCGTTGAAGACTGGGGGAGCACTGAAGCTTTCTTT,CSVEDWGSTEAFF
TRBJ1-2,few,TRBV25-1,.,16,TGTGCCAGCAGTGCGCTGAAGGGCAGCATGACCTATGGCTACACCTTC,CASSALKGSMTYGYTF
TRBJ2-3,.,TRBV29-1,TRBD2,13,TGCAGCGTTGTTTTGCGGGGGACAGATACGCAGTATTTT,CSVVLRGTDTQYF
TRBJ1-6,.,TRBV10-3,.,15,TGTGCCATCAGTGAGGGTGGGACACCCAATTCACCCCTCCACTTT,CAISEGGTPNSPLHF
TRBJ2-7,.,TRBV7-9,.,13,TGTGCCAGCAGCCCCCCTGGGGACTACGAGCAGTACTTC,CASSPPGDYEQYF
TRBJ2-5,.,TRBV7-2,TRBD1,12,TGTGCCAGCAGCGAGGACAGGGAGACCCAGTACTTC,CASSEDRETQYF
TRBJ2-6,.,TRBV14,.,15,TGTGCCAGCAGCCAATACGTCTCTGGGGCCAACGTCCTGACTTTC,CASSQYVSGANVLTF
TRBJ2-3,.,TRBV4-3,TRBD2,19,TGCGCCAGCAGCCCCGACAGGGGGTCTAGCGGGGGGAGCACAGATACGCAGTATTTT,CASSPDRGSSGGSTDTQYF
TRBJ1-2,.,TRBV29-1,TRBD1,10,TGCAGCGTCGTGACAGGGGACTACACCTTC,CSVVTGDYTF
TRBJ1-5,.,TRBV7-9,.,15,TGTGCCAGCAGCTTACCCGGCTCTAGCAATCAGCCCCAGCATTTT,CASSLPGSSNQPQHF
TRBJ1-3,.,TRBV25-1,.,17,TGTGCCAGCAGTGAATCCGCAGGCTTCCTCTCTGGAAACACCATATATTTT,CASSESAGFLSGNTIYF
TRBJ2-1,.,TRBV15,TRBD2,17,TGTGCCACCAGCAGCAGCGGGGGGGCCCGAGGCTACAATGAGCAGTTCTTC,CATSSSGGARGYNEQFF
TRBJ1-6,.,TRBV14,TRBD1,15,TGTGCCAGCAGCCAAGCCGGGACAGGGGTTTCACCCCTCCACTTT,CASSQAGTGVSPLHF
TRBJ1-2,few,TRBV4-3,.,14,TGCGCCAGCAGCCAAGATAAAGGGGGCTATGGCTACACCTTC,CASSQDKGGYGYTF
TRBJ2-7,once,TRBV29-1,TRBD1,15,TGCAGCGTTGAAGCCAGGGACAGGCGGCCCTACGAGCAGTACTTC,CSVEARDRRPYEQYF
TRBJ1-2,.,TRBV25-1,.,9,TGTGCCAGCGGGCCCTCCCACACCTTC,CASGPSHTF
TRBJ1-2,.,TRBV29-1,.,12,TGCAGCGCTACAGAGGAGGGACATGGCTACACCTTC,CSATEEGHGYTF
TRBJ2-1,.,TRBV30,.,15,TGTGCCTGGAGTACGGGGGCCAGCTCCTACAATGAGCAGTTCTTC,CAWSTGASSYNEQFF
TRBJ2-5,.,TRBV11-2,.,16,TGTGCCAGCAGCGTCGGGACCTCGCCTGATCAAGAGACCCAGTACTTC,CASSVGTSPDQETQYF
TRBJ1-2,.,TRBV13,.,12,TGTGCCAGCAGCCCGGGGACCTATGGCTACACCTTC,CASSPGTYGYTF
TRBJ2-7,.,TRBV29-1,.,10,TGCAGCGTTGAAGCCTACGAGCAGTACTTC,CSVEAYEQYF
TRBJ1-1,.,TRBV29-1,TRBD1,12,TGCAGCGCCCGTCCCGACAGGGGTGAAGCTTTCTTT,CSARPDRGEAFF
TRBJ2-5,.,TRBV11-1,.,13,TGTGCCAGCTCGACAGACAGTCAAGAGACCCAGTACTTC,CASSTDSQETQYF
TRBJ1-2,few,TRBV15,TRBD1,18,TGTGCCACCAGCAGAGATGGAATTGGCAGGGGGCCGGGCTATGGCTACACCTTC,CATSRDGIGRGPGYGYTF
TRBJ2-7,few,TRBV13,.,14,TGTGCCAGCAGCAGCCCAAACAGGCCCTACGAGCAGTACTTC,CASSSPNRPYEQYF
TRBJ1-1,.,TRBV13,.,9,TGCGCAACGGGGACTGAAGCTTTCTTT,CATGTEAFF
TRBJ2-7,few,TRBV7-9,.,12,TGTGCCAGCAGCTCTCAGTCCCTCGAGCAGTACTTC,CASSSQSLEQYF
TRBJ2-5,few,TRBV29-1,TRBD1,15,TGCAGCGTTGACCCCGGGACAGGGAGCTCTGCGACCCAGTACTTC,CSVDPGTGSSATQYF
TRBJ1-1,.,TRBV30,.,12,TGTGCCTGGAGTGTACCCCCTACGAAAGCTTTCTTT,CAWSVPPTKAFF
TRBJ1-1,few,TRBV19,.,10,TGTGCCACCGGAGACGGTGAAGCTTTCTTT,CATGDGEAFF
TRBJ2-7,.,TRBV27,.,14,TGTGCCAGCGGCGACAGAAGCGCTCGTGACGAGCAGTACTTC,CASGDRSARDEQYF
TRBJ2-2,few,TRBV29-1,.,11,TGCAGCGTCTTTAACACCGGGGAGCTGTTTTTT,CSVFNTGELFF
TRBJ2-2,once,TRBV29-1,.,12,TGCAGCGTTGAGTTTGGCGCCGGGGAGCTGTTTTTT,CSVEFGAGELFF
TRBJ2-2,few,TRBV29-1,.,13,TGCAGCGTTGAATTGGGGAACACCGGGGAGCTGTTTTTT,CSVELGNTGELFF